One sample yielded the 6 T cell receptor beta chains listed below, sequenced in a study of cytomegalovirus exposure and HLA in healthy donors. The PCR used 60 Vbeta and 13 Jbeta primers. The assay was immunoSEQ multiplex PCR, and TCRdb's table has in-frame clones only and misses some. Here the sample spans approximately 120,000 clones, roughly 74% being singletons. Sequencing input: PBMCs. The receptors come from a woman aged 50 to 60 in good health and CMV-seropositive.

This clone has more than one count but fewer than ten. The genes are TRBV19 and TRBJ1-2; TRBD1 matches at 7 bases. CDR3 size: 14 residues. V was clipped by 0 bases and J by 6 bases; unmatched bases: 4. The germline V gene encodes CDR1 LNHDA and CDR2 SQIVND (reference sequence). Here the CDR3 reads CASSIDLRGDGYTF. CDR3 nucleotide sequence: TGTGCCAGTAGTATAGATCTCAGGGGGGATGGCTACACCTTC.

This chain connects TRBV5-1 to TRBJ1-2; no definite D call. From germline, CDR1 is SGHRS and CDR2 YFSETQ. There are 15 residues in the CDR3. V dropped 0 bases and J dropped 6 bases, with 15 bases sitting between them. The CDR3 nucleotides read TGCGCCAGCAGCTTGGCCGCAGGCCGAGAGCATGGCTACACCTTC. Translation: CASSLAAGREHGYTF.

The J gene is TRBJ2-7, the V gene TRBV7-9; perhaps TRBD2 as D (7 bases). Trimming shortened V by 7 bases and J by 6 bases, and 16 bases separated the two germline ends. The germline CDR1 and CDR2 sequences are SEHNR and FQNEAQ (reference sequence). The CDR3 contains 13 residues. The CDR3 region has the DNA TGTGCCAGCACCATAAGGGGGGGCGTCGAGCAGTACTTC. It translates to CASTIRGGVEQYF.

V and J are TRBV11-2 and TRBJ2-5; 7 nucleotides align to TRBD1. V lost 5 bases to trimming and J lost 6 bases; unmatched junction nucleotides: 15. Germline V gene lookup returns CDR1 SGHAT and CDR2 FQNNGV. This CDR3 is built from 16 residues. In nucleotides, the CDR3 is TGTGCCAGCAGCCCAAACCCGACAGGGTACGTTAAGACCCAGTACTTC. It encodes CASSPNPTGYVKTQYF.

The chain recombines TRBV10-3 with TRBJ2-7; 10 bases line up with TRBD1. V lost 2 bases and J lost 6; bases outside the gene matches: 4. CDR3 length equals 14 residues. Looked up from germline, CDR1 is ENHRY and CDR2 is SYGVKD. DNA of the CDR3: TGTGCCATCAGTGAGGGACAGGGGGGAGGCGAGCAGTACTTC. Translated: CAISEGQGGGEQYF.

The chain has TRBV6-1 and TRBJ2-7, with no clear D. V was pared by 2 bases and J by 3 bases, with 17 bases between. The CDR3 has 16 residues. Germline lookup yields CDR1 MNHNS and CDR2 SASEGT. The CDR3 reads CASSELIGQVYYEQYF. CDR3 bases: TGTGCCAGCAGTGAACTAATTGGGCAGGTCTACTACGAGCAGTACTTC.